The TCR beta chain under discussion was sequenced for a study of early T cells in non-severe SARS-CoV-2 infection. The wider study: Chains from this unsorted whole-blood bulk RNA could not be paired. General study findings and limits: Using VDJdb, the matching emphasized anti-spike CD8 responses while missing private and CD4 specificities.

As to this clonotype: What it binds is not known.

Tagging with unique molecular identifiers was applied to individual cDNA molecules. TCRdb processed the 5' RACE reads anew with MiXCR; each CDR3 protein has one entry. The sample includes roughly 30,000 distinct CDR3 sequences, more than 4% seen only once; the top ten take less than 7.5%. Germline CDR1 and CDR2: MNHNS and SASEGT. This CDR3 is 12 amino acids long. V lost 10 bases and J lost 4; bases outside the gene matches: 5. The receptor was derived from an adult who was a healthcare worker with PCR-confirmed SARS-CoV-2 infection or an uninfected control (not recorded which). Sequenced material: whole blood. The chain carries TRBV6-1 and TRBJ2-3, with 7 bases matching TRBD1. The CDR3 reads CATRGLADTQYF. The CDR3 DNA follows: TGTGCCACGAGGGGGCTGGCAGATACGCAGTATTTT.